This section outlines one TCR beta chain sequence together with its context. The data stem from a study of T cells in narcolepsy. Profiled with immunoSEQ multiplex PCR; TCRdb holds only in-frame clones, not every one. The top ten clones hold roughly 10% of a sample with fewer than 30,000 clones, 85% of them seen once. Trimming at V came to 1 base and at J to 6 bases, leaving 11 bases not matched to a gene. The CDR3 is 18 residues long. Looked up from germline, CDR1 is SGHDT and CDR2 is YYEEEE. Sequencing was done on a sample of memory (CD45RA-) CD4+ T cells from blood. This chain connects TRBV5-6 to TRBJ2-1; 12 bases map to TRBD2. This clonotype was obtained from a human donor in good health. The CDR3 sequence: CASSLTLAGGPHGNEQFF. Here the CDR3 DNA reads TGTGCCAGCAGCTTGACCCTAGCGGGAGGGCCGCACGGCAATGAGCAGTTCTTC.